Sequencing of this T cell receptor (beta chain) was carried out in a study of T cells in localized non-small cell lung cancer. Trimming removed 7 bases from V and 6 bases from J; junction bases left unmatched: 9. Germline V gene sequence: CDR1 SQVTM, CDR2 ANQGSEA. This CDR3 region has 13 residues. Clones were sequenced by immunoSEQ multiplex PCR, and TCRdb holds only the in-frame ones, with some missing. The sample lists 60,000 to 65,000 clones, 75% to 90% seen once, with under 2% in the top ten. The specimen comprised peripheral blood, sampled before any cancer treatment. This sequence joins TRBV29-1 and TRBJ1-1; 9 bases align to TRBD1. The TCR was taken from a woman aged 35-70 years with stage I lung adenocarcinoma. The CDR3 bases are TGCAGCGGTGTCCGGGACAGGGTCGCTGAAGCTTTCTTT. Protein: CSGVRDRVAEAFF.